This T cell receptor (beta chain) was captured in a study of T cells in Graves' hyperthyroidism and ophthalmopathy. What was amplified from RNA transcripts were TCR beta CDR3 regions. The primer set for the first-round RT-PCR of the TCR CDR3 was HTBI. MiXCR was run by TCRdb on the multiplex PCR reads, yielding one entry per CDR3 protein. The sample carries 550,000 to 650,000 distinct CDR3 sequences, 14% recorded once. Hyperthyroidism of Graves' type that showed no ophthalmopathy progression within 18 months was stable. Exclusion of a patient resulted from uncontrolled infection, other autoimmune disease, pregnancy or lactation. This CDR3 is 16 amino acids long. Trimming removed 5 bases from V and 7 bases from J, with 20 bases in between. Study-wide findings and caveats: The model's output predicted ophthalmopathy at a median of 6.5 months prior to onset. Most thyroid clonotypes expanded above 0.001 were also detected in blood.

In its sample, this clonotype was seen many times. Its matching antigen is unknown. This receptor was taken from a middle-aged woman with Graves' hyperthyroidism. The gene calls are TRBV12-3 or TRBV12-4 and TRBJ1-4, with D unclear. The specimen sequenced was blood. The DNA for the CDR3 is TGTGCCAGCAGTACTGGCGTTGGAGCCGCGGGTGAAAAACTGTTTTTT. Protein product: CASSTGVGAAGEKLFF.